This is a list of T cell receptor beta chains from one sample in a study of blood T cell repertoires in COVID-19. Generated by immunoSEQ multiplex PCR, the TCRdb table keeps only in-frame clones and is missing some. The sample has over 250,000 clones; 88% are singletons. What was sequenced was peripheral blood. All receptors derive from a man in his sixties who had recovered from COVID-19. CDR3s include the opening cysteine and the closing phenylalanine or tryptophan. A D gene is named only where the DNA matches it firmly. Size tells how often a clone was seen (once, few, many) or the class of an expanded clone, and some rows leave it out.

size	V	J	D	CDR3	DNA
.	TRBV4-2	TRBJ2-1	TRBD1	CASSPGTGSYNEQFF	TGTGCCAGCAGCCCCGGGACAGGGTCCTACAATGAGCAGTTCTTC
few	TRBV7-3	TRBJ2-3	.	CASSLIAYTDTQYF	TGTGCCAGCAGCTTAATAGCTTACACAGATACGCAGTATTTT
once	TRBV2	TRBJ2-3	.	CASSEWGPSDTQYF	TGTGCCAGCAGTGAGTGGGGGCCCTCAGATACGCAGTATTTT
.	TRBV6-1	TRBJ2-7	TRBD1	CASSQGQGAYEQYF	TGTGCCAGCAGTCAGGGACAGGGGGCCTACGAGCAGTACTTC
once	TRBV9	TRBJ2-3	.	CASSVGPGSHTDTQYF	TGTGCCAGCAGCGTAGGACCAGGGTCCCACACAGATACGCAGTATTTT
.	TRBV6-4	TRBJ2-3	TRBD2	CASKTSGGATDTQYF	TGTGCCAGCAAAACTAGCGGGGGGGCAACAGATACGCAGTATTTT
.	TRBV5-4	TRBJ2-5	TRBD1	CASRQGGIVETQYF	TGTGCCAGCCGACAGGGGGGTATCGTGGAGACCCAGTACTTC
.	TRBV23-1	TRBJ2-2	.	CASSQSGQGKNTGELFF	TGCGCCAGCAGTCAATCGGGTCAGGGGAAGAACACCGGGGAGCTGTTTTTT
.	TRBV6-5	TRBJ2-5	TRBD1	CASSKQGRRETQYF	TGTGCCAGCAGTAAACAGGGGAGACGAGAGACCCAGTACTTC
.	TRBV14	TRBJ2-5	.	CASSQDPGVETQYF	TGTGCCAGCAGCCAAGATCCAGGGGTTGAGACCCAGTACTTC
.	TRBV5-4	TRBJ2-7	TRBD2	CASSLGGRLAGGLPYEQYF	TGTGCCAGCAGCTTGGGAGGAAGGCTAGCGGGGGGACTCCCCTACGAGCAGTACTTC
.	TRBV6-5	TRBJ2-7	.	CASSYSGRVASYEQYF	TGTGCCAGCAGTTACTCAGGGCGGGTCGCCTCCTACGAGCAGTACTTC
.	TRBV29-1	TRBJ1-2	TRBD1	CSVERPGQKTYGYTF	TGCAGCGTTGAACGTCCGGGACAGAAAACGTATGGCTACACCTTC
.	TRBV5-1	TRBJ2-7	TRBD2	CASSGRTSGSYEQYF	TGCGCCAGCAGCGGTAGGACTAGCGGGTCCTACGAGCAGTACTTC
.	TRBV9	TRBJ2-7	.	CASSFSTGEQYF	TGTGCCAGCAGCTTCAGTACGGGCGAGCAGTACTTC
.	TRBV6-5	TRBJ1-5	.	CASSYSRDSNQPQHF	TGTGCCAGCAGTTACTCGAGAGACAGTAATCAGCCCCAGCATTTT
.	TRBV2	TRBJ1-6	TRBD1	CASRPTGGGSPLHF	TGTGCCAGCAGGCCGACAGGGGGAGGTTCACCCCTCCACTTT
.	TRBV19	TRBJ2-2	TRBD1	CASSGGQGIFGGELFF	TGTGCCAGTAGTGGGGGACAGGGGATTTTTGGCGGGGAGCTGTTTTTT
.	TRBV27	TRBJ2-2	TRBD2	CASSSLSPRGGWSGELFF	TGTGCCAGCAGTTCGCTATCTCCCCGGGGGGGCTGGTCCGGGGAGCTGTTTTTT
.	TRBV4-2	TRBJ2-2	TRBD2	CASSRIAGGDTGELFF	TGTGCCAGCAGCCGGATTGCGGGGGGGGACACCGGGGAGCTGTTTTTT
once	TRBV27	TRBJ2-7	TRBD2	CASSPRLAALYEQYF	TGTGCCAGCAGTCCTCGACTAGCAGCCCTCTACGAGCAGTACTTC
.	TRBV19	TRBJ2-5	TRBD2	CASSPPGGAWAVVRETQYF	TGTGCCAGTAGTCCCCCGGGGGGGGCGTGGGCCGTGGTAAGAGAGACCCAGTACTTC
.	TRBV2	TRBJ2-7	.	CASSEARDSLSYEQYF	TGTGCCAGCAGTGAAGCACGAGACAGCCTCTCCTACGAGCAGTACTTC
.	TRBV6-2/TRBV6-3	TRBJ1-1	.	CASSYGGSVTEAFF	TGTGCCAGCAGTTACGGGGGGTCGGTCACTGAAGCTTTCTTT
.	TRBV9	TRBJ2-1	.	CASSPDTLEQFF	TGTGCCAGCAGCCCGGACACCCTCGAGCAGTTCTTC
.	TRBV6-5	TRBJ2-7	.	CASNAGTYEQYF	TGTGCCAGCAACGCAGGCACCTACGAGCAGTACTTC
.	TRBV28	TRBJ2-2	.	CASLRSTGELFF	TGTGCCAGCCTGCGAAGTACCGGGGAGCTGTTTTTT
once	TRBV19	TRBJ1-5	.	CASSRGGTGNQPQHF	TGTGCCAGTAGTAGGGGGGGAACGGGAAATCAGCCCCAGCATTTT
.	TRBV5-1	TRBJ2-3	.	CASSPSRDTDTQYF	TGCGCCAGCAGCCCATCCAGGGACACAGATACGCAGTATTTT
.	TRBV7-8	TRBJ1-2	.	CASSLILGEDGYTF	TGTGCCAGCAGCTTAATTCTGGGGGAGGATGGCTACACCTTC
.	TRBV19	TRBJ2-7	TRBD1	CASRGGQGAVHEQYF	TGTGCCAGTAGAGGAGGGCAGGGGGCGGTCCACGAGCAGTACTTC
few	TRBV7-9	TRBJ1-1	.	CASSLSGIGTEAFF	TGTGCCAGCAGCTTATCAGGGATCGGAACTGAAGCTTTCTTT
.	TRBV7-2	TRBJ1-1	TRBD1	CASSLARGRNTEAFF	TGTGCCAGCAGCTTAGCAAGGGGGCGGAACACTGAAGCTTTCTTT
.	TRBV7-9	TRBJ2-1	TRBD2	CASTPGGLAGFLSSYNEQFF	TGTGCCAGCACCCCGGGGGGACTAGCGGGGTTCTTAAGCTCCTACAATGAGCAGTTCTTC
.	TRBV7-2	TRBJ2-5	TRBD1	CASSQRDRGFQETQYF	TGTGCCAGCAGCCAGCGGGACAGGGGTTTCCAAGAGACCCAGTACTTC
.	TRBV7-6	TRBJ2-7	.	CASSLARTWGGEQYF	TGTGCCAGCAGCTTAGCTAGGACCTGGGGCGGCGAGCAGTACTTC
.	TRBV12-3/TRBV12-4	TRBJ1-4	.	CAIRGRRNEKLFF	TGTGCCATAAGAGGGAGAAGGAATGAAAAACTGTTTTTT
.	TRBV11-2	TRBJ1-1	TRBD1	CASSRGLGQGIGTEAFF	TGTGCCAGCTCGAGGGGCCTAGGACAGGGAATTGGCACTGAAGCTTTCTTT
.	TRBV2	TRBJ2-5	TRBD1	CASPPVTGEKETQYF	TGTGCCAGCCCGCCAGTGACAGGGGAAAAAGAGACCCAGTACTTC
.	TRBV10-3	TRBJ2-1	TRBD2	CAISEPGGANEQFF	TGTGCCATCAGTGAGCCGGGGGGGGCCAATGAGCAGTTCTTC
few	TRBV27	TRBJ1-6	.	CASTRGGSPLHF	TGTGCCAGCACCCGAGGGGGATCACCCCTCCACTTT
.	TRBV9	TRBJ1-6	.	CASSGTDNNSPLHF	TGTGCCAGCAGCGGGACAGATAATAATTCACCCCTCCACTTT